This T cell receptor beta chain was found in a study of shared clonotypes between healthy human individuals. Every unsorted PBMC PCR replicate was loaded with 300 to 350 ng DNA, roughly 32,000 T cell genomes. The table came from immunoSEQ multiplex PCR; TCRdb's copy has only in-frame clones and leaves some out. The sample has fewer than 600,000 clones, roughly 83% seen once; the top ten hold about 12%. Within Nashville, Tennessee resided all donors, each a Caucasian adult. The CDR3 has 15 residues. Trimming took 2 bases from V and 4 from J; bases not matched to a gene: 2. CDR1 is LGHNA, CDR2 YNFKEQ, per germline. This clone was picked up one time.

This chain uses TRBV4-2 with TRBJ2-1; 10 bases agree with TRBD2. The clonotype was recovered from a woman in her 40s in good health. Some clones in this sample may be carry-over from other donors' samples. The sample taken for sequencing was PBMCs. In DNA, the CDR3 is TGTGCCAGCAGCCAACGGACTAGCGGATACAATGAGCAGTTCTTC. As protein: CASSQRTSGYNEQFF.